These T cell receptor beta chains were read from a single sample in a study of Graves' ophthalmopathy and Graves' hyperthyroidism. TCRdb reanalysed the multiplex PCR reads using MiXCR and keeps one entry per CDR3 protein. The sample shows over a million distinct CDR3 sequences, around a third of them seen only once. The sequencing sample was made of peripheral blood or thyroid tissue (not recorded which). The source of these receptors is an adult man with Graves' hyperthyroidism. The conserved cysteine and the conserved F or W are not part of the CDR3 here.

j_gene	v_gene	CDR3aa
TRBJ1-5	TRBV19	ATTMDRGRDQPQH
TRBJ1-2	TRBV12-3/TRBV12-4	ASSPLDRGVGYT
TRBJ2-7	TRBV6-5	ASTTGGPYEQY
TRBJ1-1	TRBV2	ASSARQPNTEAF
TRBJ1-1	TRBV2	ASTYSFGTEAF
TRBJ1-4	TRBV29-1	SVEGAGGELF
TRBJ1-1	TRBV3-1	ASSHAPSDHTEAF
TRBJ2-7	TRBV7-9	ASSPQIYEQY
TRBJ1-3	TRBV2	ASFRQGYGTSGNTIY
TRBJ2-2	TRBV20-1	SASPDLITGELF
TRBJ1-5	TRBV2	ASSGSEIRQPQH
TRBJ2-7	TRBV4-3	ASSQEHFSYEQY
TRBJ1-6	TRBV20-1	SAREQGAGSPLH
TRBJ2-2	TRBV29-1	SIPWNTGELF
TRBJ1-2	TRBV4-1	ASSLLGQGIYGYT
TRBJ1-1	TRBV7-2	ASSLGADFEAF
TRBJ2-7	TRBV6-6	ASSLAARALEQY
TRBJ1-2	TRBV7-9	ASSLPETLPLNYGYT
TRBJ1-1	TRBV20-1	SARVGPLNTEAF
TRBJ1-2	TRBV10-3	AINRDTTSS
TRBJ2-2	TRBV19	ASSMWTSNTGELF
TRBJ2-2	TRBV5-1	ASRGGSDTRIGELF
TRBJ2-7	TRBV12-3/TRBV12-4	ASSFRGSYEQY
TRBJ2-7	TRBV4-1	ASSQGTVTSYEQY
TRBJ2-7	TRBV10-3	AISEGPTYEQY
TRBJ1-6	TRBV7-2	ASSLYRGESPLH
TRBJ1-6	TRBV15	ATSRGGGFSPLH
TRBJ1-1	TRBV12-3/TRBV12-4	ASSFSMSSRGTF
TRBJ2-7	TRBV6-6	ASSYSRDRGLSEQY
TRBJ2-2	TRBV20-1	SVEKWVAGDAGELF
TRBJ2-7	TRBV12-3/TRBV12-4	VSSWDPYEQY